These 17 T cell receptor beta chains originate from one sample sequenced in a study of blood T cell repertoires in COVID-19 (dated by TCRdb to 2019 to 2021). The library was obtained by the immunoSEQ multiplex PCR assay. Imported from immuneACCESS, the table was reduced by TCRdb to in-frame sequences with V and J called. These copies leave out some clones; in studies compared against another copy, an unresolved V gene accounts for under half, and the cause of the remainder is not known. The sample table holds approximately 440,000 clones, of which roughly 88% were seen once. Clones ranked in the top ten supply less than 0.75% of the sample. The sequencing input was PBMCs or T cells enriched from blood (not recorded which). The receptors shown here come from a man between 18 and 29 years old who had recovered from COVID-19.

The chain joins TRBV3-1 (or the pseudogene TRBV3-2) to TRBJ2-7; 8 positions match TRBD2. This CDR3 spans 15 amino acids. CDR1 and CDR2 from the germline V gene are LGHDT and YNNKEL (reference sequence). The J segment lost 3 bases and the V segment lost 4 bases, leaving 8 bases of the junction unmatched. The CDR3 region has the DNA TGTGCCAGCAGCCTGCCCGGGACTAGAGTCTACGAGCAGTACTTC. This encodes CASSLPGTRVYEQYF.

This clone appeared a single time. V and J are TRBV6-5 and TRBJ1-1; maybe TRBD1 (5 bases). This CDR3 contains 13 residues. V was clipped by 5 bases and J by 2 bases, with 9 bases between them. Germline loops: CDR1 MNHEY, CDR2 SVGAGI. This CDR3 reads CASSRQRNTEAFF. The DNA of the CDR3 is TGTGCCAGCAGTCGACAGAGAAACACTGAAGCTTTCTTT.

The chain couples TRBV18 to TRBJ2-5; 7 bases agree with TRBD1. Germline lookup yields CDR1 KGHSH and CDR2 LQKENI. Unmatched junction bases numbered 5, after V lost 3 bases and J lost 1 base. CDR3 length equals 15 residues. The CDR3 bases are TGTGCCAGCTCACCTTCAGGGGGTCCCCAAGAGACCCAGTACTTC. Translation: CASSPSGGPQETQYF.

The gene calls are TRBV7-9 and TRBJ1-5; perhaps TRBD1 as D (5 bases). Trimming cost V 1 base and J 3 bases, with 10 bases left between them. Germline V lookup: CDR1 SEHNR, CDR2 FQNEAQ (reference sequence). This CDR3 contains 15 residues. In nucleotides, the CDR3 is TGTGCCAGCAGCTTAGGGGGCACACACAATCAGCCCCAGCATTTT. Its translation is CASSLGGTHNQPQHF.

CDR3 sequence: CASSPPTGGFSSTEAFF. Written as DNA, the CDR3 is TGTGCCAGCAGCCCACCGACAGGGGGCTTTAGTAGCACTGAAGCTTTCTTT. V usage is TRBV7-9 and J usage is TRBJ1-1; TRBD1 aligns across 10 bases. V shed 5 bases and J 4 bases; nucleotides not matched to a gene: 13. Germline CDR1 and CDR2: SEHNR and FQNEAQ (reference sequence). The CDR3 contains 17 residues. Together with reference TRBV7-9 and TRBJ1-1, the CDR3 gives the full variable domain: DTGVSQNPRHKITKRGQNVTFRCDPISEHNRLYWYRQTLGQGPEFLTYFQNEAQLEKSRLLSDRFSAERPKGSFSTLEIQRTEQGDSAMYLCASSPPTGGFSSTEAFFGQGTRLTVV.

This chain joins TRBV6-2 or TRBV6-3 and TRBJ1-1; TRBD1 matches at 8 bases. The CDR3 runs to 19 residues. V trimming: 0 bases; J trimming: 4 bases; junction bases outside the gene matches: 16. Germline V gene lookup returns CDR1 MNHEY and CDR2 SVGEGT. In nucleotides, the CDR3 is TGTGCCAGCAGTTACTCCTTTAGACAGGGGAGGGGTTGGTCCACTGAAGCTTTCTTT. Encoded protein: CASSYSFRQGRGWSTEAFF.

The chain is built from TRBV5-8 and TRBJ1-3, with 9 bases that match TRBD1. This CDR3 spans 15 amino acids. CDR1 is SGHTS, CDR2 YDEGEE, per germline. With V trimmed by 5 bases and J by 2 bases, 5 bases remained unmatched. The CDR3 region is CASRTGTGTGNTIYF. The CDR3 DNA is TGTGCCAGCAGGACCGGGACAGGGACTGGAAACACCATATATTTT.

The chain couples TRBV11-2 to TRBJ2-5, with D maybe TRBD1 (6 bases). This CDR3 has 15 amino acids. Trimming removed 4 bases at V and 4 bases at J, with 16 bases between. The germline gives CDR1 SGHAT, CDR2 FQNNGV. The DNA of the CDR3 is TGTGCCAGCAGCTCCGGACAGAATCTAAGAGAGACCCAGTACTTC. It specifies CASSSGQNLRETQYF.

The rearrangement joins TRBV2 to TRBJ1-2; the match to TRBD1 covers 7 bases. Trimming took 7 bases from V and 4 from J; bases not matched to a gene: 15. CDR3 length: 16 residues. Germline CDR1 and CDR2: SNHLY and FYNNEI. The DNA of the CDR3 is TGTGCCAGCAACAGCCCCCGACAGGGTTTCGGCTATGGCTACACCTTC. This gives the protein CASNSPRQGFGYGYTF.

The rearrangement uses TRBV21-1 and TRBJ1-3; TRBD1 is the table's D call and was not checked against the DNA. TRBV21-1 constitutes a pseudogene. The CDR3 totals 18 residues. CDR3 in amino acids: CASSKAGTGHCSGNTIYF. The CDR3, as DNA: TGTGCCAGCAGCAAAGCGGGGACGGGACATTGCTCTGGAAACACCATATATTTT.

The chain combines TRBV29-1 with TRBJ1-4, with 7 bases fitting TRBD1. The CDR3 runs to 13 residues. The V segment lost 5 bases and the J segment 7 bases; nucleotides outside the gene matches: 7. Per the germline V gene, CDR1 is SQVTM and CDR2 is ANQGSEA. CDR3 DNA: TGCAGCGTTAGACAGGGAGGAGGTGAAAAACTGTTTTTT. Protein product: CSVRQGGGEKLFF.

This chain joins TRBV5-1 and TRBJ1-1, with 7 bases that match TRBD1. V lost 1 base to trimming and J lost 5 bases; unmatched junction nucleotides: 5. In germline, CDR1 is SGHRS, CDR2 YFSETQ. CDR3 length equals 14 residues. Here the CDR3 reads CASSLQGVGTEAFF. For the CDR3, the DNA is TGCGCCAGCAGCTTGCAGGGGGTGGGAACTGAAGCTTTCTTT.

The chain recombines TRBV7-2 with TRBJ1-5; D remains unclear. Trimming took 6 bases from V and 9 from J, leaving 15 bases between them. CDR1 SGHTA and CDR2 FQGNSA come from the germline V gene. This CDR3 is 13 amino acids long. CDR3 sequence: CASSRGPDRPQHF. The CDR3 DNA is TGTGCCAGCAGTCGCGGCCCTGATCGGCCCCAGCATTTT. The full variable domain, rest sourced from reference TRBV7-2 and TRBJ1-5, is GAGVSQSPSNKVTEKGKDVELRCDPISGHTALYWYRQSLGQGLEFLIYFQGNSAPDKSGLPSDRFSAERTGGSVSTLTIQRTQQEDSAVYLCASSRGPDRPQHFGDGTRLSIL.

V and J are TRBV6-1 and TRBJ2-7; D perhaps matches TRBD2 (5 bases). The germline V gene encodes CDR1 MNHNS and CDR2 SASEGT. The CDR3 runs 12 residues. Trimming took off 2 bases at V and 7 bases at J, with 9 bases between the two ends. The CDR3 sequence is CASSELSGEQYF. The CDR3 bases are TGTGCCAGCAGTGAATTATCGGGGGAGCAGTACTTC.

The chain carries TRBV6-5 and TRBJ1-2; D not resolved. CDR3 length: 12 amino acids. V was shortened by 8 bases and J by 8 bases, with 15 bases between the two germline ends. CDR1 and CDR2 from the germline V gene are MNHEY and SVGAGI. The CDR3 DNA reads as TGTGCCAGCGGGAGCGGGTTTTACGGCTACACCTTC. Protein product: CASGSGFYGYTF.

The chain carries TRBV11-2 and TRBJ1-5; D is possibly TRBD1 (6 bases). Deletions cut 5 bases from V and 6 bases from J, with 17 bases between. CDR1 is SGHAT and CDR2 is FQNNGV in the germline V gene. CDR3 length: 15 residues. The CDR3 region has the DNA TGTGCCAGCAGCCCTGGGGGGGGGCTCGTTCAGCCCCAGCATTTT. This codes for CASSPGGGLVQPQHF.

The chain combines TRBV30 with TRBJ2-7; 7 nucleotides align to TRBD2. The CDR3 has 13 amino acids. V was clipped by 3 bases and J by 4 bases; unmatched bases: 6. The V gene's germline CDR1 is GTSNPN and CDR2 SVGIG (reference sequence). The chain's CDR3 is CAWRLAGEYEQYF. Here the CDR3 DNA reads TGTGCCTGGAGGCTTGCGGGAGAGTACGAGCAGTACTTC.